These 22 T cell receptor beta chains were all obtained from the same sample, sequenced in a study of OX40 agonist ivuxolimab in advanced cancers. Data came from immunoSEQ multiplex PCR; TCRdb stores just in-frame clones and leaves some out. The table includes over 55,000 clones, around 80% detected once. Sequenced material: CD4+ or CD8+ T cells sorted from blood, taken in a trial of the OX40 agonist ivuxolimab. These receptor sequences come from an adult with an advanced solid tumor such as melanoma, head and neck, liver or kidney cancer.

The V and J genes are TRBV15 and TRBJ2-3, with 11 positions matching TRBD2. CDR1 LNHNV and CDR2 YYDKDF come from the germline V gene (reference sequence). The CDR3 is 16 amino acids. V was pared by 2 bases and J by 4 bases, with 5 bases of the junction left unmatched. CDR3 protein: CATSRLAGGSPDTQYF. CDR3 coding DNA: TGTGCCACCAGCAGACTAGCGGGAGGTTCTCCAGATACGCAGTATTTT.

The chain is built from TRBV15 and TRBJ2-3, with TRBD2 matching over 14 bases. This CDR3 is built from 16 residues. CDR1 LNHNV and CDR2 YYDKDF come from the germline V gene (reference sequence). V lost 5 bases, J lost 6 bases, and 7 bases stayed unmatched. The CDR3 region has the DNA TGTGCCACCAGCCCTCGACTAGCGGGAGGGTTGGATACGCAGTATTTT. It yields the protein CATSPRLAGGLDTQYF.

This clone has just a few counts. The V and J genes are TRBV7-2 and TRBJ1-1, with TRBD1 matching 7 bases. Germline assignment: CDR1 SGHTA and CDR2 FQGNSA. The CDR3 has 12 amino acids. With V trimmed by 5 bases and J by 4 bases, 1 base remained unmatched. CDR3 amino acids: CASSRQGTEAFF. CDR3 coding DNA: TGTGCCAGCAGCCGACAGGGCACTGAAGCTTTCTTT.

The chain is built from TRBV6-4 and TRBJ2-1; D remains unclear. Between the trimmed V and J ends, which lost 3 bases and 0 bases, there was a span of 9 bases. The CDR3 length is 15 residues. Germline V CDR1 and CDR2: MRHNA, SNTAGT. CDR3 in DNA: TGTGCCAGCAGTGAGGCAGAAGCCTCCTACAATGAGCAGTTCTTC. Encoded protein: CASSEAEASYNEQFF.

A remark on this clone: The junction departs from germline at one end; a sequencing error may be responsible. This chain links TRBV5-8 with TRBJ1-2; TRBD1 matches 10 bases. Germline V gene sequence: CDR1 SGHTS, CDR2 YDEGEE. The CDR3 has 10 amino acids. The CDR3 DNA reads as TGTGCCAGCAGCCGGACAGGGGGAAACTTC. Translating it yields CASSRTGGNF.

This clone is a singleton in its sample. This chain connects TRBV27 to TRBJ1-5, with a tentative D call TRBD1 (5 bases). The CDR3 contains 16 residues. Trimming shortened V by 5 bases and J by 0 bases, and 14 bases separated the two germline ends. Germline lookup yields CDR1 MNHEY and CDR2 SMNVEV (reference sequence). CDR3 nucleotide sequence: TGTGCCAGCAGTCGACAGAAGGGAACTAGCAATCAGCCCCAGCATTTT. Protein: CASSRQKGTSNQPQHF.

The chain combines TRBV5-1 with TRBJ1-2, with 10 positions matching TRBD1. CDR3 length: 15 residues. Germline trimming cut 4 bases from V and 0 bases from J; bases unmatched to any gene: 3. Germline-derived CDR1 and CDR2 are SGHRS and YFSETQ. Here the CDR3 reads CASSRDRGSNYGYTF. The DNA for the CDR3 is TGCGCCAGCAGCCGGGACAGGGGTTCTAACTATGGCTACACCTTC. Full variable domain (remainder filled in from reference TRBV5-1 and TRBJ1-2): KAGVTQTPRYLIKTRGQQVTLSCSPISGHRSVSWYQQTPGQGLQFLFEYFSETQRNKGNFPGRFSGRQFSNSRSEMNVSTLELGDSALYLCASSRDRGSNYGYTFGSGTRLTVV.

The rearrangement uses TRBV5-5 and TRBJ1-2; 9 nucleotides match TRBD1. This CDR3 has 14 amino acids. Germline CDR1 reads SGHKS; CDR2 reads YYEKEE (reference sequence). The junction had 11 bases not matched to a gene; V was cut back by 0 bases and J by 14 bases. Written as DNA, the CDR3 is TGTGCCAGCAGCTTGGGTGCGGACAGGGGCGGGAAGACCTTC. Its protein is CASSLGADRGGKTF.

The rearrangement uses TRBV4-1 and TRBJ2-5; perhaps TRBD1 as D (6 bases). The CDR3 length is 15 residues. Germline V gene sequence: CDR1 MGHRA, CDR2 YSYEKL. The V gene lost 6 bases and the J gene lost 7 bases, with 21 bases spanning the gap. The CDR3 loop is CASRELFRDNGTQYF. CDR3 nucleotides: TGCGCCAGCAGAGAATTATTCCGGGACAACGGGACCCAGTACTTC.

The V call is TRBV7-2, the J call TRBJ2-7; perhaps TRBD2 as D (6 bases). Between the trimmed V and J ends, which lost 5 bases and 5 bases, there was a span of 10 bases. This CDR3 is 12 amino acids long. In germline, CDR1 is SGHTA, CDR2 FQGNSA. CDR3 DNA: TGTGCCAGCAGCCAGGAGGGCGACGAGCAGTACTTC. Protein: CASSQEGDEQYF.

This chain uses TRBV6-5 with TRBJ1-3; 9 bases fit TRBD1. Germline assignment: CDR1 MNHEY and CDR2 SVGAGI. V shed 10 bases, J shed 3 bases, and the junction held 10 bases outside the gene matches. The CDR3 totals 15 residues. The CDR3 sequence: CATNSQGALGNTIYF. The CDR3, as DNA: TGTGCCACCAACTCACAGGGGGCTCTTGGAAACACCATATATTTT.

This sequence joins TRBV27 and TRBJ1-1, with D possibly being TRBD1 (6 bases). This CDR3 is built from 13 residues. V lost 6 bases and J 0 bases, leaving 8 bases between the germline ends. Germline-derived CDR1 and CDR2 are MNHEY and SMNVEV (reference sequence). CDR3 protein: CASRRGMNTEAFF. CDR3 nucleotides: TGTGCCAGCAGGAGGGGGATGAACACTGAAGCTTTCTTT.

This clone appeared a few times. V usage is TRBV4-1 and J usage is TRBJ2-2, with D possibly called TRBD1 or TRBD2 (5 bases each). Germline V CDR1 and CDR2: MGHRA, YSYEKL. CDR3 length equals 13 residues. Trimming took 6 bases from V and 6 from J, leaving 11 bases between them. As DNA, the CDR3 is TGCGCCAGCAGTCCAGGGAGTCCCGGGGAGCTGTTTTTT. Amino acid sequence: CASSPGSPGELFF.

The J gene is TRBJ1-4, the V gene TRBV27; D call uncertain. This CDR3 comprises 13 residues. The V end lost 6 bases, the J end lost 8 bases, and 13 bases lay between the germline ends. Germline V gene data show CDR1 as MNHEY and CDR2 as SMNVEV (reference sequence). Here the CDR3 DNA reads TGTGCCAGCAGGAGCCACACGGGGGAAAAACTGTTTTTT. Protein sequence: CASRSHTGEKLFF.

A few counts support this clone. This chain uses TRBV11-2 with TRBJ2-4, with D perhaps matching TRBD1 (6 bases). The germline V gene encodes CDR1 SGHAT and CDR2 FQNNGV. The CDR3 extends over 18 amino acids. V was pared by 4 bases and J by 6 bases, with 25 bases between. In DNA, the CDR3 is TGTGCCAGCAGCTCTGCTTTACAGGGTATCCAACCTTCAAACATTCAGTACTTC. It translates to CASSSALQGIQPSNIQYF.

The count of this clone is one. This chain joins TRBV7-9 and TRBJ2-5; tentative D call: TRBD2 (5 bases). V was cut by 4 bases and J by 4 bases, with 10 bases left in between. The CDR3 has 13 amino acids. Germline lookup yields CDR1 SEHNR and CDR2 FQNEAQ (reference sequence). The CDR3 spells CASSSRGLETQYF. The CDR3 DNA reads TGTGCCAGCAGCTCTCGGGGTCTAGAGACCCAGTACTTC. The entire variable domain, with the rest obtained from reference TRBV7-9 and TRBJ2-5, is as follows: DTGVSQNPRHKITKRGQNVTFRCDPISEHNRLYWYRQTLGQGPEFLTYFQNEAQLEKSRLLSDRFSAERPKGSFSTLEIQRTEQGDSAMYLCASSSRGLETQYFGPGTRLLVL.

Comments on this clone: Its ends do not fully match the called genes, so a read error is possible. Other DNA variants within this sample encode the same CDR3. The chain has TRBV11-2 and TRBJ1-6; D may be TRBD1 (5 bases). Germline V CDR1 and CDR2: SGHAT, FQNNGV. The CDR3 extends over 15 amino acids. CDR3 in amino acids: CASRYTGGSNSPLHF. CDR3 sequence (DNA): TGTGCCAGCCGCTACACAGGCGGCTCGAATTCGCCCCTCCACTTT.

This rearrangement joins TRBV7-8 to TRBJ1-5; D remains unclear. This CDR3 is 16 amino acids long. Trimming cost V 1 base and J 5 bases, with 15 bases left between them. Germline-derived CDR1 and CDR2 are SGHVS and FQNEAQ. The CDR3 loop is CASSLERRTFYQPQHF. The CDR3 DNA reads TGTGCCAGCAGCTTAGAGCGGCGGACCTTTTATCAGCCCCAGCATTTT. The full variable domain, with the rest looked up from reference TRBV7-8 and TRBJ1-5, is GAGVSQSPRYKVAKRGQDVALRCDPISGHVSLFWYQQALGQGPEFLTYFQNEAQLDKSGLPSDRFFAERPEGSVSTLKIQRTQQEDSAVYLCASSLERRTFYQPQHFGDGTRLSIL.

To note about this clone: Other DNA sequences from this sample encode an identical CDR3 as well. This chain uses TRBV27 with TRBJ1-1; D remains ambiguous. Deletions cut 7 bases from V and 5 bases from J, with 20 bases between. Germline V CDR1 and CDR2: MNHEY, SMNVEV (reference sequence). The CDR3 is 15 residues long. CDR3 nucleotide sequence: TGTGCCAGCACCGTTCACGGGAATGGGAATACTGAAGCTTTCTTT. This gives the protein CASTVHGNGNTEAFF.

The chain recombines TRBV2 with TRBJ1-2; D remains ambiguous. The germline V and J ends were trimmed by 3 bases and 4 bases, with 9 bases remaining between them. Looked up from germline, CDR1 is SNHLY and CDR2 is FYNNEI. CDR3 length: 13 amino acids. Here the CDR3 reads CASSDAAGYGYTF. Written as DNA, the CDR3 is TGTGCCAGCAGTGACGCCGCCGGCTATGGCTACACCTTC. The whole variable domain, remainder taken from reference TRBV2 and TRBJ1-2, is EPEVTQTPSHQVTQMGQEVILRCVPISNHLYFYWYRQILGQKVEFLVSFYNNEISEKSEIFDDQFSVERPDGSNFTLKIRSTKLEDSAMYFCASSDAAGYGYTFGSGTRLTVV.

The chain recombines TRBV21-1 with TRBJ2-6. TRBV21-1 is classified as a pseudogene. The length of the CDR3 is 15 residues. CDR3 region: CASRLQQSRANVLTF. The CDR3 DNA is TGTGCCAGCAGGCTACAACAAAGTCGGGCCAACGTCCTGACTTTC.

The chain couples TRBV7-9 to TRBJ1-1; no reliable D call. The CDR3 has 12 amino acids. V lost 5 bases and J 7 bases, leaving 11 bases between the germline ends. Looked up from germline, CDR1 is SEHNR and CDR2 is FQNEAQ (reference sequence). DNA of the CDR3: TGTGCCAGCAGCCCGGTCTCGGGTGAAGCTTTCTTT. Translation gives CASSPVSGEAFF. The variable domain in full, with the rest retrieved from reference TRBV7-9 and TRBJ1-1, is DTGVSQNPRHKITKRGQNVTFRCDPISEHNRLYWYRQTLGQGPEFLTYFQNEAQLEKSRLLSDRFSAERPKGSFSTLEIQRTEQGDSAMYLCASSPVSGEAFFGQGTRLTVV.